This T cell receptor beta chain derives from a study of T cells in localized non-small cell lung cancer. Clones were sequenced by immunoSEQ multiplex PCR, and TCRdb holds only the in-frame ones, with some missing. The sample has about 39,000 clones, more than 75% seen once. Study findings and constraints: Multi-region tumor sequencing was not done, so intratumor heterogeneity could not be excluded. A median around 55 of the top 100 tumor clones appeared in adjacent lung. The highest T cell clonality was in uninvolved adjacent lung, above tumor. There was an association of higher blood T cell density with longer overall survival.

From germline, CDR1 is SQVTM and CDR2 ANQGSEA. V dropped 8 bases and J dropped 9; count of bases not matched to a gene: 13. The CDR3 contains 13 residues. Regarding this clone: As yet, its antigen is unknown.

This sample comprised PBMCs, obtained before any cancer treatment. This chain uses TRBV29-1 with TRBJ2-1; TRBD2 agrees at 7 bases. The clonotype comes from a woman aged 40-75 years with stage II squamous cell lung carcinoma. Written as DNA, the CDR3 is TGCAGCCAAGCGGGAACTATGGGGAGTGAGCAGTTCTTC. Encoded protein: CSQAGTMGSEQFF.